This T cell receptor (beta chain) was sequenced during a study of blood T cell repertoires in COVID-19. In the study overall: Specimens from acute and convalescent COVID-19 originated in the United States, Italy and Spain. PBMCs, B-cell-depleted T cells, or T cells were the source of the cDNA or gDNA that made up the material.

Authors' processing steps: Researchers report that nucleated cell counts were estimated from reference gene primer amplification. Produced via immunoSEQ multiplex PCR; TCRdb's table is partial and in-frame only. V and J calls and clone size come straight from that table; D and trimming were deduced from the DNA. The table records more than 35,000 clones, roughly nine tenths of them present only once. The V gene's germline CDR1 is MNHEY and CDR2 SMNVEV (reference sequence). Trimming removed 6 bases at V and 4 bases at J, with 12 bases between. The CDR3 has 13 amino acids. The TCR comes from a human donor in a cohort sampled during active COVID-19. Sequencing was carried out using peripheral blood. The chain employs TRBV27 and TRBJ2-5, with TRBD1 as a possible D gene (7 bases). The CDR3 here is CASRRQGGETQYF. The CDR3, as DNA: TGTGCCAGCAGGAGACAGGGAGGAGAGACCCAGTACTTC.